Each of the 2 T cell receptor beta chains below was sequenced from the same sample in a study of CD8 T cells in Susac syndrome. The RNA input was roughly 0.45 to 1 ug, and it was reverse transcribed with random hexamers. TCRdb processed the immunoSEQ multiplex PCR reads anew with MiXCR; each CDR3 protein has one entry. The table lists about 400,000 distinct CDR3 sequences, around 83% of them singletons. The sequenced sample was CD8+ T cells from PBMCs. The receptors come from a human donor with multiple sclerosis.

This clonotype was observed a handful of times. The chain has TRBV2 and TRBJ1-5; D is uncertain. Trimming left V 7 bases short and J 7 bases short, with 11 bases between. The CDR3 runs to 12 residues. Per the germline V gene, CDR1 is SNHLY and CDR2 is FYNNEI. CDR3 sequence: CASMGRGQPQHF. The CDR3 bases are TGTGCCAGCATGGGTCGTGGGCAGCCCCAGCATTTT.

The chain uses TRBV5-1 and TRBJ2-5, with TRBD2 matching over 8 bases. Germline loops: CDR1 SGHRS, CDR2 YFSETQ. CDR3 length: 16 amino acids. The V segment lost 0 bases and the J segment 1 base; nucleotides outside the gene matches: 5. CDR3 sequence: CASSLAPREGQETQYF. Written as DNA, the CDR3 is TGCGCCAGCAGCTTGGCCCCCCGGGAGGGCCAAGAGACCCAGTACTTC.